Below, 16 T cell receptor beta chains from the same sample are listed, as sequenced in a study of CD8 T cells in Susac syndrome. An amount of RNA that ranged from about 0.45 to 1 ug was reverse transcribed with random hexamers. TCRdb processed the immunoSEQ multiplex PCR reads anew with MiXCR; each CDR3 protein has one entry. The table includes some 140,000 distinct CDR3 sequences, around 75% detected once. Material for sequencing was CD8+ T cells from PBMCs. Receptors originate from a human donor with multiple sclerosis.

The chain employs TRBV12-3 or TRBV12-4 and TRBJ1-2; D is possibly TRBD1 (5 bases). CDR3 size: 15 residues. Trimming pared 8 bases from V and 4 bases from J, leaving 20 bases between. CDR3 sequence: CASGGVRGLTYGYTF. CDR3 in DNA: TGTGCCAGCGGGGGGGTCCGGGGATTGACCTATGGCTACACCTTC.

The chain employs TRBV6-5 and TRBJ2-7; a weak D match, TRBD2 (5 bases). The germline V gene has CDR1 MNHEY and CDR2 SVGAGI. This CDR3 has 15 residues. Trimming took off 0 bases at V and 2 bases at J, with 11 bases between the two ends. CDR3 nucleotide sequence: TGTGCCAGCAGTTACTCGAGCGGAGCGACCTACGAGCAGTACTTC. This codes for CASSYSSGATYEQYF.

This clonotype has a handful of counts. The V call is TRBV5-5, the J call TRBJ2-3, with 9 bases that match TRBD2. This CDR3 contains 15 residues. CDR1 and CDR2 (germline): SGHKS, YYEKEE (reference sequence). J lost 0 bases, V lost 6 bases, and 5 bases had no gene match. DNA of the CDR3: TGTGCCAGCACCGCAACTAGCGGGAGCACAGATACGCAGTATTTT. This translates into CASTATSGSTDTQYF. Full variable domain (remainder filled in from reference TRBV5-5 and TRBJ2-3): DAGVTQSPTHLIKTRGQQVTLRCSPISGHKSVSWYQQVLGQGPQFIFQYYEKEERGRGNFPDRFSARQFPNYSSELNVNALLLGDSALYLCASTATSGSTDTQYFGPGTRLTVL.

This chain's CDR3 is CASSYPRGRGTGELFF. The CDR3, as DNA: TGTGCCAGCAGTTACCCCAGGGGGCGAGGCACCGGGGAGCTGTTTTTT. This rearrangement joins TRBV6-2 or TRBV6-3 to TRBJ2-2, with 8 bases lining up with TRBD1. Germline V gene data show CDR1 as MNHEY and CDR2 as SVGEGT. The CDR3 has 16 residues. V was pared by 2 bases and J by 4 bases, with 6 bases of the junction left unmatched.

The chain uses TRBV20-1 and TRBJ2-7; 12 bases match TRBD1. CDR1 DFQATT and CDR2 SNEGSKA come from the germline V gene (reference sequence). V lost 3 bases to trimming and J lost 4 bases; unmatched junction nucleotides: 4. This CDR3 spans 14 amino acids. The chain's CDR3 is CSARRDRGPYEQYF. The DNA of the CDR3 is TGCAGTGCTAGGCGGGACAGGGGGCCGTACGAGCAGTACTTC.

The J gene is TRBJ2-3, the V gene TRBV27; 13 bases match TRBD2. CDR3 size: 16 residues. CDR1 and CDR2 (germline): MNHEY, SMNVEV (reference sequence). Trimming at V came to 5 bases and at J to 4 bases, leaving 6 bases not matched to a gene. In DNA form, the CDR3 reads TGTGCCAGCAGTCACGGACTAGCGGGAGATCCAGATACGCAGTATTTT. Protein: CASSHGLAGDPDTQYF.

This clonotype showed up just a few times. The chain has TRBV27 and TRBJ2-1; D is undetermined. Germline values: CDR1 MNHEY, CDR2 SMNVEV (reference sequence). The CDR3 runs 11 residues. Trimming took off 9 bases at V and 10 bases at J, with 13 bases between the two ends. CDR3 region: CASGETGEQFF. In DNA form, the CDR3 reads TGTGCCAGTGGGGAAACCGGAGAGCAGTTCTTC.

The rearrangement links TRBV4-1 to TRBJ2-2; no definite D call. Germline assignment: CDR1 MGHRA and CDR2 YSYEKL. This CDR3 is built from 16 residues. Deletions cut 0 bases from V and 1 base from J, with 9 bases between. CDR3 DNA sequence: TGCGCCAGCAGCCAAGATCTCCTGATGAACACCGGGGAGCTGTTTTTT. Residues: CASSQDLLMNTGELFF.

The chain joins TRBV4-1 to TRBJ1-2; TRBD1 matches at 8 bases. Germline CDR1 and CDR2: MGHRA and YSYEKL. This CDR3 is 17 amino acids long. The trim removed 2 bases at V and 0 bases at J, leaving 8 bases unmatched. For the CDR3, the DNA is TGCGCCAGCAGCCAATTCGTGGGGACAGGTGCTAACTATGGCTACACCTTC. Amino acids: CASSQFVGTGANYGYTF.

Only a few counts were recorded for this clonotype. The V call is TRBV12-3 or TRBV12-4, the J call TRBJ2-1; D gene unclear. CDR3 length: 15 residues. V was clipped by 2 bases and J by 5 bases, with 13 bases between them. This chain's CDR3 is CASSLYVQRNNEQFF. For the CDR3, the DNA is TGTGCCAGCAGTTTATATGTTCAGCGTAACAATGAGCAGTTCTTC.

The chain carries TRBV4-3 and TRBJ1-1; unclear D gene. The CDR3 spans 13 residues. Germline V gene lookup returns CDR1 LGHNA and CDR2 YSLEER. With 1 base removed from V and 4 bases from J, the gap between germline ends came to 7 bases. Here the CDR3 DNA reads TGCGCCAGCAGCCAAGGGGAGGGCACTGAAGCTTTCTTT. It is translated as CASSQGEGTEAFF.

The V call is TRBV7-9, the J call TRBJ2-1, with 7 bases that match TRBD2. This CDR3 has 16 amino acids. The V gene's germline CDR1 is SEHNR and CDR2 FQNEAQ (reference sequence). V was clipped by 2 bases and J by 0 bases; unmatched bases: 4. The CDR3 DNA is TGTGCCAGCAGCTTACGGGGCGGGAGCTCCTACAATGAGCAGTTCTTC. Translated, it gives CASSLRGGSSYNEQFF.

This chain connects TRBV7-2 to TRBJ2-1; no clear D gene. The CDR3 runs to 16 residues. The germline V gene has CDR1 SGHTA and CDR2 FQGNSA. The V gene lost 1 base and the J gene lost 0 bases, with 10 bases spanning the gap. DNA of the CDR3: TGTGCCAGCAGCTTAGGCGGTCAGAGCTCCTACAATGAGCAGTTCTTC. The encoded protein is CASSLGGQSSYNEQFF.

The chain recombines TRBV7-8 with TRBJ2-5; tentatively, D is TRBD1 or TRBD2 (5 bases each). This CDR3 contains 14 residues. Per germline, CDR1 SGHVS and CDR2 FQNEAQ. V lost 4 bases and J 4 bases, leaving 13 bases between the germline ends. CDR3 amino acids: CASSSPEGLETQYF. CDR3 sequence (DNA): TGTGCCAGCAGCTCTCCAGAGGGGTTAGAGACCCAGTACTTC.

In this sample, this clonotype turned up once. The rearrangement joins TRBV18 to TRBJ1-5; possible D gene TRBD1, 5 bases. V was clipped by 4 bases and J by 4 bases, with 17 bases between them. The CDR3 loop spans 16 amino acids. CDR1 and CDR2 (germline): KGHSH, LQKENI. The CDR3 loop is CASSLPPGGENQPQHF. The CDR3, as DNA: TGTGCCAGCTCACTACCCCCGGGAGGGGAAAATCAGCCCCAGCATTTT.

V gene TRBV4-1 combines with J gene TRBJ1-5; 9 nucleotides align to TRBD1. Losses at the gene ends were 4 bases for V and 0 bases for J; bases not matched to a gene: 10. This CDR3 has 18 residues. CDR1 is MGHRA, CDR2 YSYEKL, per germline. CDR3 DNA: TGCGCCAGCAGCCCCCGGGACAGGGACTTGTATAGCAATCAGCCCCAGCATTTT. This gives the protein CASSPRDRDLYSNQPQHF.